These T cell receptor beta chains were read from a single sample in a study of brain T cells in children with intractable seizures. The data were produced by immunoSEQ multiplex PCR, yet TCRdb's version contains in-frame clones alone and is incomplete. The sample has roughly 64,000 clones, 90% to 96% seen once; the top ten hold roughly 0.38%. Sequenced here: peripheral blood, sampled at surgery. Source of these receptors: a boy less than two years old with focal cortical dysplasia and intractable seizures. Both conserved end residues are part of each CDR3. The D gene is left open where the match is weak. Size tells how often a clone was seen (once, few, many) or the class of an expanded clone, and some rows leave it out.

V gene: TRBV24-1; D gene: -; J gene: TRBJ2-3; clone size: -; CDR3 protein: CATSVGVQADTQYF; CDR3 DNA: TGTGCCACCAGTGTAGGGGTCCAGGCAGATACGCAGTATTTT
V gene: TRBV29-1; D gene: TRBD1; J gene: TRBJ2-5; clone size: -; CDR3 protein: CSVKTGRETQYF; CDR3 DNA: TGCAGCGTAAAGACAGGGCGCGAGACCCAGTACTTC
V gene: TRBV27; D gene: -; J gene: TRBJ2-7; clone size: -; CDR3 protein: CASSLTGLYKYEQYF; CDR3 DNA: TGTGCCAGCAGTTTAACGGGACTCTATAAATACGAGCAGTACTTC
V gene: TRBV29-1; D gene: -; J gene: TRBJ1-2; clone size: -; CDR3 protein: CSVAADHTNYGYTF; CDR3 DNA: TGCAGCGTTGCGGCAGATCATACTAACTATGGCTACACCTTC
V gene: TRBV5-6; D gene: TRBD1; J gene: TRBJ2-7; clone size: once; CDR3 protein: CASNYDRVGIEQYF; CDR3 DNA: TGTGCCAGCAACTACGACAGGGTCGGGATCGAGCAGTACTTC
V gene: TRBV18; D gene: TRBD1; J gene: TRBJ1-6; clone size: -; CDR3 protein: CASSSRQGDNSPLHF; CDR3 DNA: TGTGCCAGCTCCTCGAGACAGGGCGATAATTCACCCCTCCACTTT
V gene: TRBV28; D gene: TRBD1; J gene: TRBJ1-1; clone size: -; CDR3 protein: CASSSMAGGYTEAFF; CDR3 DNA: TGTGCCAGCAGTTCCATGGCAGGGGGCTACACTGAAGCTTTCTTT
V gene: TRBV7-9; D gene: TRBD2; J gene: TRBJ2-7; clone size: -; CDR3 protein: CASSWTSGSRSYEQYF; CDR3 DNA: TGTGCCAGCAGCTGGACTAGCGGGAGTAGGAGCTACGAGCAGTACTTC
V gene: TRBV7-9; D gene: TRBD2; J gene: TRBJ2-5; clone size: -; CDR3 protein: CASSDAFGTSDVETQYF; CDR3 DNA: TGTGCCAGCAGCGACGCGTTCGGGACTAGTGACGTCGAGACCCAGTACTTC
V gene: TRBV11-2; D gene: TRBD2; J gene: TRBJ2-1; clone size: -; CDR3 protein: CASSLDRGLAGGHFEQFF; CDR3 DNA: TGTGCCAGCAGCTTAGATCGAGGACTAGCGGGGGGGCACTTTGAGCAGTTCTTC
V gene: TRBV5-1; D gene: -; J gene: TRBJ2-3; clone size: -; CDR3 protein: CASSLSVGDTQYF; CDR3 DNA: TGCGCCAGCAGCTTAAGCGTGGGGGATACGCAGTATTTT
V gene: TRBV28; D gene: -; J gene: TRBJ2-7; clone size: -; CDR3 protein: CASSFLSYEQYF; CDR3 DNA: TGTGCCAGCAGTTTCCTTTCCTACGAGCAGTACTTC
V gene: TRBV5-4; D gene: -; J gene: TRBJ1-5; clone size: few; CDR3 protein: CASSLGLGEPQHF; CDR3 DNA: TGTGCCAGCAGCTTGGGCCTGGGGGAGCCCCAGCATTTT
V gene: TRBV28; D gene: -; J gene: TRBJ2-5; clone size: -; CDR3 protein: CASSSPGVGAGETQYF; CDR3 DNA: TGTGCCAGCAGTTCCCCCGGTGTTGGGGCTGGGGAGACCCAGTACTTC
V gene: TRBV9; D gene: TRBD2; J gene: TRBJ2-2; clone size: -; CDR3 protein: CASSVISGSPLGTGELFF; CDR3 DNA: TGTGCCAGCAGCGTGATTAGCGGGAGCCCGCTGGGCACCGGGGAGCTGTTTTTT
V gene: TRBV3-1/TRBV3-2; D gene: -; J gene: TRBJ2-3; clone size: once; CDR3 protein: CASRPAITDTQYF; CDR3 DNA: TGTGCCAGCAGACCAGCGATCACAGATACGCAGTATTTT
V gene: TRBV28; D gene: -; J gene: TRBJ1-5; clone size: -; CDR3 protein: CASSSSRAQPQHF; CDR3 DNA: TGTGCCAGCAGTTCGTCCAGGGCCCAGCCCCAGCATTTT
V gene: TRBV7-2; D gene: TRBD2; J gene: TRBJ2-4; clone size: -; CDR3 protein: CASSTGTSGSGNIQYF; CDR3 DNA: TGTGCCAGCAGCACCGGGACTAGCGGGAGTGGGAACATTCAGTACTTC
V gene: TRBV28; D gene: -; J gene: TRBJ1-1; clone size: -; CDR3 protein: CASSFTLEAFF; CDR3 DNA: TGTGCCAGCAGTTTTACCCTTGAGGCTTTCTTT
V gene: TRBV3-1/TRBV3-2; D gene: TRBD2; J gene: TRBJ2-3; clone size: -; CDR3 protein: CASSTSGGADTQYF; CDR3 DNA: TGTGCCAGCAGCACTAGCGGGGGGGCAGATACGCAGTATTTT
V gene: TRBV21-1; D gene: -; J gene: TRBJ2-1; clone size: -; CDR3 protein: CASSKAPGQGYVGGKSGSYNEQFF; CDR3 DNA: TGTGCCAGCAGCAAAGCGCCGGGACAGGGTTACGTAGGGGGAAAGTCGGGATCCTACAATGAGCAGTTCTTC
V gene: TRBV28; D gene: -; J gene: TRBJ1-5; clone size: -; CDR3 protein: CASSRGASNQPQHF; CDR3 DNA: TGTGCCAGCAGTAGGGGGGCTAGCAATCAGCCCCAGCATTTT
V gene: TRBV28; D gene: -; J gene: TRBJ2-5; clone size: -; CDR3 protein: CASSLAGAQETQYF; CDR3 DNA: TGTGCCAGCAGTTTAGCGGGTGCCCAAGAGACCCAGTACTTC
V gene: TRBV12-3/TRBV12-4; D gene: -; J gene: TRBJ1-1; clone size: -; CDR3 protein: CASTLGGEAFF; CDR3 DNA: TGTGCCAGCACCTTGGGGGGGGAAGCTTTCTTT
V gene: TRBV6-5; D gene: -; J gene: TRBJ2-7; clone size: -; CDR3 protein: CASSLYEQYF; CDR3 DNA: TGTGCCAGCAGCCTTTACGAGCAGTACTTC
V gene: TRBV3-1/TRBV3-2; D gene: -; J gene: TRBJ1-1; clone size: -; CDR3 protein: CASSLRAGDTEAFF; CDR3 DNA: TGTGCCAGCAGCCTCCGGGCCGGTGACACTGAAGCTTTCTTT
V gene: TRBV7-8; D gene: -; J gene: TRBJ2-3; clone size: -; CDR3 protein: CASSLKSIQGDTQYF; CDR3 DNA: TGTGCCAGCAGCTTAAAGTCTATCCAAGGAGATACGCAGTATTTT
V gene: TRBV27; D gene: -; J gene: TRBJ1-1; clone size: -; CDR3 protein: CASSPRVEDTEAFF; CDR3 DNA: TGTGCCAGCAGTCCCAGGGTGGAGGACACTGAAGCTTTCTTT
V gene: TRBV5-5; D gene: -; J gene: TRBJ1-6; clone size: -; CDR3 protein: CASSPEGTAVAPLHF; CDR3 DNA: TGTGCCAGCAGCCCCGAGGGGACGGCCGTGGCACCCCTCCACTTT
V gene: TRBV27; D gene: -; J gene: TRBJ2-3; clone size: -; CDR3 protein: CASSSRGSDTQYF; CDR3 DNA: TGTGCCAGCAGCTCACGAGGTTCAGATACGCAGTATTTT
V gene: TRBV5-1; D gene: -; J gene: TRBJ2-7; clone size: -; CDR3 protein: CASSLGLWGHYEQYF; CDR3 DNA: TGCGCCAGCAGCCTGGGTTTGTGGGGTCACTACGAGCAGTACTTC
V gene: TRBV24-1; D gene: TRBD1; J gene: TRBJ2-3; clone size: -; CDR3 protein: CATSDHGPILPGQGGFTDTQYF; CDR3 DNA: TGTGCCACCAGTGATCACGGGCCGATATTACCTGGACAGGGGGGTTTCACAGATACGCAGTATTTT
V gene: TRBV2; D gene: -; J gene: TRBJ2-7; clone size: -; CDR3 protein: CASYKEGGPSYEQYF; CDR3 DNA: TGTGCCAGCTACAAAGAGGGGGGCCCCTCCTACGAGCAGTACTTC
V gene: TRBV7-9; D gene: -; J gene: TRBJ1-1; clone size: -; CDR3 protein: CASSLEFMWRGDTEAFF; CDR3 DNA: TGTGCCAGCAGCTTAGAATTTATGTGGCGGGGAGACACTGAAGCTTTCTTT
V gene: TRBV23-1; D gene: TRBD2; J gene: TRBJ2-1; clone size: -; CDR3 protein: CASRASGGANEQFF; CDR3 DNA: TGCGCCAGCAGGGCCAGCGGGGGGGCCAATGAGCAGTTCTTC
V gene: TRBV28; D gene: -; J gene: TRBJ2-7; clone size: -; CDR3 protein: CASSPVGSGNYEQYF; CDR3 DNA: TGTGCCAGCAGCCCCGTTGGTAGCGGCAACTACGAGCAGTACTTC
V gene: TRBV18; D gene: TRBD1; J gene: TRBJ1-6; clone size: -; CDR3 protein: CASSPSGQGAQPYNSPLHF; CDR3 DNA: TGTGCCAGCTCACCATCGGGGCAGGGGGCGCAGCCCTATAATTCACCCCTCCACTTT
V gene: TRBV6-5; D gene: TRBD1; J gene: TRBJ1-5; clone size: -; CDR3 protein: CASRSASGGRQPQHF; CDR3 DNA: TGTGCCAGCAGGTCCGCCTCAGGGGGCAGGCAGCCCCAGCATTTT
V gene: TRBV21-1; D gene: -; J gene: TRBJ2-2; clone size: -; CDR3 protein: CASKGGLAGGPNTGELFF; CDR3 DNA: TGTGCCAGCAAAGGGGGACTAGCGGGAGGGCCGAACACCGGGGAGCTGTTTTTT
V gene: TRBV6-7; D gene: TRBD2; J gene: TRBJ2-7; clone size: few; CDR3 protein: CASSYSNLAGAYEQYF; CDR3 DNA: TGTGCCAGCAGTTACTCGAACTTAGCGGGTGCCTACGAGCAGTACTTC
V gene: TRBV4-1; D gene: TRBD2; J gene: TRBJ2-5; clone size: -; CDR3 protein: CASSQGRTSGGQETQYF; CDR3 DNA: TGCGCCAGCAGCCAGGGTCGGACTAGCGGGGGGCAAGAGACCCAGTACTTC
V gene: TRBV18; D gene: TRBD2; J gene: TRBJ2-1; clone size: -; CDR3 protein: CASSPLRLAGMAPYNEQFF; CDR3 DNA: TGTGCCAGCTCGCCATTACGACTAGCGGGGATGGCTCCCTACAATGAGCAGTTCTTC
V gene: TRBV14; D gene: -; J gene: TRBJ2-6; clone size: -; CDR3 protein: CASSQDLSRGANVLTF; CDR3 DNA: TGTGCCAGCAGCCAAGATCTGAGTCGGGGGGCCAACGTCCTGACTTTC
V gene: TRBV28; D gene: -; J gene: TRBJ1-5; clone size: -; CDR3 protein: CASSPRTFPQHF; CDR3 DNA: TGTGCCAGCAGTCCCCGGACTTTTCCCCAGCATTTT
V gene: TRBV3-1/TRBV3-2; D gene: -; J gene: TRBJ2-7; clone size: -; CDR3 protein: CASRRGLGDEQYF; CDR3 DNA: TGTGCCAGCAGAAGGGGCCTGGGGGACGAGCAGTACTTC
V gene: TRBV7-6; D gene: TRBD1; J gene: TRBJ2-7; clone size: few; CDR3 protein: CASSLGVRGRDEQYF; CDR3 DNA: TGTGCCAGCAGCTTAGGAGTCAGGGGGCGCGACGAGCAGTACTTC
V gene: TRBV6-2/TRBV6-3; D gene: TRBD2; J gene: TRBJ2-7; clone size: -; CDR3 protein: CASSYSTFATSGSYEQYF; CDR3 DNA: TGTGCCAGCAGTTACTCGACTTTTGCGACTAGCGGTTCCTACGAGCAGTACTTC
V gene: TRBV19; D gene: TRBD1; J gene: TRBJ1-4; clone size: -; CDR3 protein: CASQSGGIEKLFF; CDR3 DNA: TGTGCCAGTCAATCAGGGGGCATTGAAAAACTGTTTTTT
V gene: TRBV2; D gene: -; J gene: TRBJ1-4; clone size: -; CDR3 protein: CASSDRIRRDTADEKLFF; CDR3 DNA: TGTGCCAGCAGTGATCGCATCCGGAGGGACACCGCTGATGAAAAACTGTTTTTT
V gene: TRBV2; D gene: TRBD1; J gene: TRBJ1-4; clone size: -; CDR3 protein: CASSSGGTNEKLFF; CDR3 DNA: TGTGCCAGCAGTTCAGGGGGAACTAATGAAAAACTGTTTTTT
V gene: TRBV11-2; D gene: TRBD1; J gene: TRBJ2-7; clone size: -; CDR3 protein: CASSSPWGGTGVHEQYF; CDR3 DNA: TGTGCCAGCAGCTCACCCTGGGGCGGGACAGGGGTGCACGAGCAGTACTTC
V gene: TRBV19; D gene: TRBD1; J gene: TRBJ1-1; clone size: -; CDR3 protein: CASSFIQGPDTEAFF; CDR3 DNA: TGTGCCAGTAGTTTCATACAGGGGCCGGACACTGAAGCTTTCTTT
V gene: TRBV5-1; D gene: -; J gene: TRBJ2-3; clone size: once; CDR3 protein: CASSLDPRLVGTDTQYF; CDR3 DNA: TGCGCCAGCAGCTTGGATCCCAGACTAGTCGGCACAGATACGCAGTATTTT
V gene: TRBV5-6; D gene: TRBD1; J gene: TRBJ1-1; clone size: -; CDR3 protein: CASSYVGTGENTEAFF; CDR3 DNA: TGTGCCAGCAGCTACGTGGGGACAGGGGAAAACACTGAAGCTTTCTTT
V gene: TRBV12-3/TRBV12-4; D gene: -; J gene: TRBJ2-1; clone size: -; CDR3 protein: CASADLGREQFF; CDR3 DNA: TGTGCCAGCGCGGATCTAGGGCGCGAGCAGTTCTTC
V gene: TRBV27; D gene: -; J gene: TRBJ2-2; clone size: -; CDR3 protein: CASSSRTNTGELFF; CDR3 DNA: TGTGCCAGCAGTTCGAGGACGAACACCGGGGAGCTGTTTTTT
V gene: TRBV2; D gene: TRBD2; J gene: TRBJ2-3; clone size: -; CDR3 protein: CASKLAGGADTQYF; CDR3 DNA: TGTGCCAGCAAACTAGCGGGGGGGGCAGATACGCAGTATTTT